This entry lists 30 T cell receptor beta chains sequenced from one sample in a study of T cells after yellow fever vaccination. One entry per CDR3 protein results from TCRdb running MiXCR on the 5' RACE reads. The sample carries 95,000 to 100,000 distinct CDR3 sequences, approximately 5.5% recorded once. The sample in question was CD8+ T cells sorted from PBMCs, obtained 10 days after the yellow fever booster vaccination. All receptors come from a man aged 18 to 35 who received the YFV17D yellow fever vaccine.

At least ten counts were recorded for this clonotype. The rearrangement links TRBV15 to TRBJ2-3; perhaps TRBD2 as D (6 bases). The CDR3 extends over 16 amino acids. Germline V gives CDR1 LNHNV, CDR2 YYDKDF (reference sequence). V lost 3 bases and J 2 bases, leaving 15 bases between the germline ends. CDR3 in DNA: TGTGCCACCAGCAGCTCTGGAGGGCAGCTCACAGATACGCAGTATTTT. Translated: CATSSSGGQLTDTQYF.

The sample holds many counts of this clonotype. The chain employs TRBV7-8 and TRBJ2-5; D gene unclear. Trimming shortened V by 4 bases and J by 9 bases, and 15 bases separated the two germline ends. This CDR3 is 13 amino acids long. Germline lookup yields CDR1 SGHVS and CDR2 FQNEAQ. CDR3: CASSSASLNAQYF. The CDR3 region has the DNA TGTGCCAGCAGCTCAGCCTCCCTGAATGCCCAGTACTTC.

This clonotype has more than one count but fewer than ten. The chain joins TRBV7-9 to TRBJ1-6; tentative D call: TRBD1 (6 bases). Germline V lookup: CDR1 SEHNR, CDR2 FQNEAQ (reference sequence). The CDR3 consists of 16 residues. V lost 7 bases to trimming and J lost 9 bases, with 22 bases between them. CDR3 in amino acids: CASTQRTGGLTSPLHF. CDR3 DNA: TGTGCCAGCACTCAACGAACGGGGGGCTTGACTTCACCCCTCCACTTT.

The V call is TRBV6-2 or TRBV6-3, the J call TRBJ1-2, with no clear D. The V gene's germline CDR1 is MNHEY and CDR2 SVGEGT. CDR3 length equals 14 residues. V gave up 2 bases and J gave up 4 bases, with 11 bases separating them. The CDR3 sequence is CASSYATFFYGYTF. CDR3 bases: TGTGCCAGCAGTTACGCGACCTTCTTCTATGGCTACACCTTC.

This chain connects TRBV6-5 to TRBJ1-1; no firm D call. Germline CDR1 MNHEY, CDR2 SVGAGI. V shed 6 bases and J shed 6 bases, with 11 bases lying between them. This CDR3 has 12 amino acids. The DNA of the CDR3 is TGTGCCAGCAGCCCGTCCGGCGCTGAAGCTTTCTTT. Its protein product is CASSPSGAEAFF.

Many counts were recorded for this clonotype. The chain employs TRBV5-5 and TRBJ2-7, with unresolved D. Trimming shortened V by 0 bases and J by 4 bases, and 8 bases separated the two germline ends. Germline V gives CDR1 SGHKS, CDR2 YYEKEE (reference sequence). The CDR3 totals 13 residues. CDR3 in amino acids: CASSLAQSYEQYV. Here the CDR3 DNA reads TGTGCCAGCAGCTTGGCACAGTCATACGAGCAGTACGTC.

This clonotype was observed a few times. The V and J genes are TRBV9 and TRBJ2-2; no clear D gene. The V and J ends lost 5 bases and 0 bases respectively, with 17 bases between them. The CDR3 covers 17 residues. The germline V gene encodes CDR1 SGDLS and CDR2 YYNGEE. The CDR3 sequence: CASRPPLDGSNTGELFF. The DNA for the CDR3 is TGTGCCAGCAGACCACCCCTTGACGGCTCGAACACCGGGGAGCTGTTTTTT.

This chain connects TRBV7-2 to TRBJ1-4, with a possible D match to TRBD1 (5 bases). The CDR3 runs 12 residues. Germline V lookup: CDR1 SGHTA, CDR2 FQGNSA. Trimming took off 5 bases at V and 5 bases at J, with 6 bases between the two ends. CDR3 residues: CASSGTNEKLFF. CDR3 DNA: TGTGCCAGCAGCGGGACGAATGAAAAACTGTTTTTT.

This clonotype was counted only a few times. The CDR3, as DNA: TGTGCCAGTAGTATATCCCCTGGGGGGGATACGCAGTATTTT. Translating gives CASSISPGGDTQYF. The V gene is TRBV19, the J gene TRBJ2-3; tentative D call: TRBD2 (6 bases). Trimming shortened V by 2 bases and J by 6 bases, and 12 bases separated the two germline ends. The CDR3 is made up of 14 amino acids. CDR1 LNHDA and CDR2 SQIVND come from the germline V gene (reference sequence).

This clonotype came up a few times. The CDR3 sequence: CASSSGVWHDGYTF. The CDR3, as DNA: TGCGCCAGCAGCTCAGGGGTTTGGCACGATGGCTACACCTTC. The V call is TRBV5-1, the J call TRBJ1-2; D might be TRBD1 (6 bases). Germline V gene sequence: CDR1 SGHRS, CDR2 YFSETQ. V was pared by 3 bases and J by 6 bases, with 15 bases between. The CDR3 runs 14 residues.

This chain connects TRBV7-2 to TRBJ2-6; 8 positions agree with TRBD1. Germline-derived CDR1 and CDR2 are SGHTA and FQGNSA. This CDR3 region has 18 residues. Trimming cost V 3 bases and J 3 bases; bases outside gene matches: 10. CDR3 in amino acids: CASSFNYRGVDGANVLTF. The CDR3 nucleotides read TGTGCCAGCAGCTTCAATTACAGGGGGGTAGATGGGGCCAACGTCCTGACTTTC.

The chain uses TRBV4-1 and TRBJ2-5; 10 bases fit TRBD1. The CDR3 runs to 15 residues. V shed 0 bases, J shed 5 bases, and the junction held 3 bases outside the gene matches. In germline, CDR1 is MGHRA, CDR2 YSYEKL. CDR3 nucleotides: TGCGCCAGCAGCCAAGATGGGACAGGGGCCGAGACCCAGTACTTC. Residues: CASSQDGTGAETQYF.

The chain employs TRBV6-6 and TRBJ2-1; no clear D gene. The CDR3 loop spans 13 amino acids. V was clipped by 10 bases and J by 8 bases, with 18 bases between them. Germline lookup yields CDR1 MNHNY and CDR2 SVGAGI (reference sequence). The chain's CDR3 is CATIKRSGDEQFF. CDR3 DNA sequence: TGTGCCACCATAAAACGGAGTGGAGATGAGCAGTTCTTC.

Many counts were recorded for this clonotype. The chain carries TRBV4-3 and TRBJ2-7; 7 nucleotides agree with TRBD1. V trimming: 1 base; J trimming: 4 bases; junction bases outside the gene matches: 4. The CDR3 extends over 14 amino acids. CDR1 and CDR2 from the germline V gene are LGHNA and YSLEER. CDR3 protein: CASSQGQGDYEQYF. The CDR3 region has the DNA TGCGCCAGCAGCCAAGGACAGGGAGATTACGAGCAGTACTTC.

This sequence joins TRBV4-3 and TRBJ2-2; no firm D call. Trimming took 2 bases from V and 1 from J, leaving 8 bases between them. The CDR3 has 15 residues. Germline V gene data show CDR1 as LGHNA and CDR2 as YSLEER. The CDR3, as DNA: TGCGCCAGCAGCCAACAAAACCAGAACACCGGGGAGCTGTTTTTT. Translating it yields CASSQQNQNTGELFF.

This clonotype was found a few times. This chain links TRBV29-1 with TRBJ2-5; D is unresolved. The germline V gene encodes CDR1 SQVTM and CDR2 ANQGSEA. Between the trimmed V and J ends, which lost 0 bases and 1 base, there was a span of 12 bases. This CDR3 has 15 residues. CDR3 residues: CSVEDGRRTQETQYF. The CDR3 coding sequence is TGCAGCGTTGAAGATGGGCGCAGGACCCAAGAGACCCAGTACTTC.

The CDR3 DNA sequence: TGTGCCAGCAGCTTATTCCCGGACCACACCGGGGAGCTGTTTTTT. Translation: CASSLFPDHTGELFF. This sequence joins TRBV7-2 and TRBJ2-2; D gene uncertain. The germline gives CDR1 SGHTA, CDR2 FQGNSA. Trimming shortened V by 2 bases and J by 3 bases, and 10 bases separated the two germline ends. This CDR3 spans 15 amino acids.

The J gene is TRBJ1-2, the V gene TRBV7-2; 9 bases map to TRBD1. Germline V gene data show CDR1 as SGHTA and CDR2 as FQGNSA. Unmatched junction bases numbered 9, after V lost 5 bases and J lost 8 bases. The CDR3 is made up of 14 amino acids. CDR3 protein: CASSHTGGVWGYTF. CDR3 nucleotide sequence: TGTGCCAGCAGCCACACAGGGGGCGTCTGGGGCTACACCTTC.

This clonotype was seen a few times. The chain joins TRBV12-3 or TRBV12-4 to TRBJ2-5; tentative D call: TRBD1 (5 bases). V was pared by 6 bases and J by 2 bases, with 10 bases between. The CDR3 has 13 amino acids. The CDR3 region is CASSETDQETQYF. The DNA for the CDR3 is TGTGCCAGCAGCGAGACAGATCAAGAGACCCAGTACTTC.

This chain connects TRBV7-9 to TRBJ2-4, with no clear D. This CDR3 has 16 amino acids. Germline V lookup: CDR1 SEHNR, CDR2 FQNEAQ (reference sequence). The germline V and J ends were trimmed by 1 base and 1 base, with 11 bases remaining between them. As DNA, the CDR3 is TGTGCCAGCAGCTTAGGAGATTACGAGGCCAAAAACATTCAGTACTTC. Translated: CASSLGDYEAKNIQYF.

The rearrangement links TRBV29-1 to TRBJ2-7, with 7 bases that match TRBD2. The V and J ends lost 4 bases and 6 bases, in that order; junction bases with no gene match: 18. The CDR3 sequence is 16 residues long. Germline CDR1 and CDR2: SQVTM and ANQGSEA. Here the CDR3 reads CSVGQATSSDSGEQYV. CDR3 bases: TGCAGCGTTGGTCAGGCGACTAGCTCCGATTCGGGCGAGCAGTACGTC.

The CDR3 loop reads CASSTTGTAYEQYV. The CDR3 coding sequence is TGTGCCAGTAGTACGACCGGGACAGCATACGAGCAGTACGTC. The V call is TRBV19, the J call TRBJ2-7; 7 bases match TRBD1. There are 14 residues in the CDR3. The ends lost 4 bases at V and 4 bases at J; junction bases unmatched: 7. The V gene's germline CDR1 is LNHDA and CDR2 SQIVND (reference sequence).

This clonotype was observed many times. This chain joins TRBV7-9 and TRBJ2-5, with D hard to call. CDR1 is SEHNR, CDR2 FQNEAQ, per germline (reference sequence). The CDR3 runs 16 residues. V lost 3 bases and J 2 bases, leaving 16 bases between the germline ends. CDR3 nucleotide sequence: TGTGCCAGCAGCTTTCCCGAGAGAAGTTTTCAAGAGACCCAGTACTTC. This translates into CASSFPERSFQETQYF.

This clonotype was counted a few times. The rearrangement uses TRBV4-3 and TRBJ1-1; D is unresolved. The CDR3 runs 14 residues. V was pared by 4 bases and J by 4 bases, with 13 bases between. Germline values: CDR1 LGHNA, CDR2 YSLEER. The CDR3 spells CASSPYGGTTEAFF. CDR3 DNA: TGCGCCAGCAGCCCCTATGGAGGCACCACTGAAGCTTTCTTT.

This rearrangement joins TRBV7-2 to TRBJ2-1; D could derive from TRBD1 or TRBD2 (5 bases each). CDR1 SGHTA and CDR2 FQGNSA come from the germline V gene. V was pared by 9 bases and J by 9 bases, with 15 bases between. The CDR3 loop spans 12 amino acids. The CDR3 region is CASRPIGAEQFF. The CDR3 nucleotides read TGTGCCAGTAGACCCATCGGGGCTGAGCAGTTCTTC.

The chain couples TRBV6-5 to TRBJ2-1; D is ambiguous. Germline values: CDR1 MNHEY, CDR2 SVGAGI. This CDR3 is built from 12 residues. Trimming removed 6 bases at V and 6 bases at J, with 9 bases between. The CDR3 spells CASSDWPNEQFF. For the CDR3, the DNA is TGTGCCAGCAGCGACTGGCCCAATGAGCAGTTCTTC.

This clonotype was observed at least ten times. The CDR3, as DNA: TGCGCCAGCAGCCAAGAAGCGGGGGGGTACAATGAGCAGTTCTTC. It encodes CASSQEAGGYNEQFF. The rearrangement links TRBV4-1 to TRBJ2-1; 10 bases fit TRBD2. Germline trimming cut 0 bases from V and 4 bases from J; bases unmatched to any gene: 0. Germline V gene lookup returns CDR1 MGHRA and CDR2 YSYEKL. The CDR3 is 15 amino acids.

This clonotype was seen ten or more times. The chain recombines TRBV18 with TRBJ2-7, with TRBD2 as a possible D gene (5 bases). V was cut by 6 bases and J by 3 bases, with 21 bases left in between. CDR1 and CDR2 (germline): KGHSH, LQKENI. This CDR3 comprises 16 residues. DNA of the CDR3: TGTGCCAGCTCCCTACGGACTGCAGCCAAGGTCTACGAGCAGTACTTC. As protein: CASSLRTAAKVYEQYF.

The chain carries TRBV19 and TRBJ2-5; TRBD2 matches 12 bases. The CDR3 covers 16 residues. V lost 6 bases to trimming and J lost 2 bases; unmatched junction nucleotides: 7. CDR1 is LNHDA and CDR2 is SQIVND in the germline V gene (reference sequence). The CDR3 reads CASSPTGTSGQETQYF. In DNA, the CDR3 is TGTGCCAGTAGCCCGACCGGGACTAGCGGGCAAGAGACCCAGTACTTC.

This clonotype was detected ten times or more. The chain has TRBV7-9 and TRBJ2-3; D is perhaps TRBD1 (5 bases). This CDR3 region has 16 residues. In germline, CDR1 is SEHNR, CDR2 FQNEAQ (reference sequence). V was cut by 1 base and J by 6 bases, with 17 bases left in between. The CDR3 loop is CASSLVGPKGIDTQYF. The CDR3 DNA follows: TGTGCCAGCAGCTTAGTTGGACCCAAGGGGATCGATACGCAGTATTTT.